These T cell receptor beta chains were read from a single sample in a study of T cell responses to AZD1222 COVID-19 vaccine. Assay used: immunoSEQ multiplex PCR; TCRdb lists only in-frame clones, some missing. The sample contains 85,000 to 120,000 clones, 84% of which appear only once. The input for sequencing was peripheral blood, taken on day 0 of AZD1222 vaccination. These receptors all stem from an adult in good health. CDR3s include the opening cysteine and the closing phenylalanine or tryptophan. The D gene is left open where the match is weak. Some rows have no size entry. The others give once, few or many, or a class for an expanded clone.

TRBJ2-3 | - | TRBV19 | 11 | - | CASSEMYTQYF | TGTGCCAGTAGTGAGATGTATACGCAGTATTTT
TRBJ1-1 | - | TRBV11-1 | 15 | TRBD1 | CASSLSAGGNTEAFF | TGTGCCAGCAGCTTATCGGCAGGGGGAAACACTGAAGCTTTCTTT
TRBJ1-1 | few | TRBV2 | 14 | TRBD1 | CASSSRGRNTEAFF | TGTGCCAGCAGTTCCAGGGGGAGGAACACTGAAGCTTTCTTT
TRBJ2-7 | - | TRBV19 | 14 | - | CASSISSSFYEQYF | TGTGCCAGTAGTATATCGAGTAGTTTTTACGAGCAGTACTTC
TRBJ1-2 | - | TRBV28 | 15 | - | CASSLRSRGTPGYTF | TGTGCCAGCAGTTTAAGGTCTAGGGGGACCCCAGGTTACACCTTC
TRBJ1-5 | - | TRBV6-2/TRBV6-3 | 16 | - | CASSYSGVTGNQPQHF | TGTGCCAGCAGTTACAGCGGGGTCACAGGCAATCAGCCCCAGCATTTT
TRBJ1-2 | - | TRBV6-1 | 17 | - | CASSETSRGGDAYGYTF | TGTGCCAGCAGCGAAACCTCCCGGGGCGGGGATGCCTATGGCTACACCTTC
TRBJ1-3 | - | TRBV6-6 | 14 | - | CASSYSNLGNTIYF | TGTGCCAGCAGTTACTCGAATCTTGGAAACACCATATATTTT
TRBJ1-1 | - | TRBV27 | 16 | TRBD1 | CASSRFYRGGGTEAFF | TGTGCCAGCAGTCGGTTTTACAGGGGAGGCGGCACTGAAGCTTTCTTT
TRBJ1-2 | - | TRBV7-2 | 14 | TRBD1 | CASSLSGGPYGYTF | TGTGCCAGCAGCTTGTCAGGGGGACCCTATGGCTACACCTTC
TRBJ2-5 | - | TRBV6-5 | 15 | TRBD2 | CASSYSERGGETQYF | TGTGCCAGCAGTTACTCGGAGCGGGGGGGAGAGACCCAGTACTTC
TRBJ2-7 | - | TRBV6-5 | 15 | TRBD2 | CASKALLAGAHEQYF | TGTGCCAGCAAGGCGCTTCTAGCGGGAGCGCACGAGCAGTACTTC
TRBJ2-5 | - | TRBV18 | 15 | TRBD2 | CASSPIAGAGETQYF | TGTGCCAGCTCACCAATAGCGGGAGCCGGGGAGACCCAGTACTTC
TRBJ2-7 | - | TRBV5-6 | 13 | TRBD2 | CASSRAGAGEQYF | TGTGCCAGCAGCCGAGCGGGAGCGGGGGAGCAGTACTTC
TRBJ1-6 | - | TRBV9 | 13 | TRBD1 | CASSTTGESPLHF | TGTGCCAGCAGCACGACAGGGGAATCACCCCTCCACTTT
TRBJ2-5 | - | TRBV24-1 | 13 | - | CATSEGYQETQYF | TGTGCCACCAGTGAGGGTTACCAAGAGACCCAGTACTTC
TRBJ1-1 | - | TRBV18 | 17 | TRBD1 | CASSPRPRQGANTEAFF | TGTGCCAGCTCACCCCGGCCCCGACAGGGGGCTAACACTGAAGCTTTCTTT
TRBJ1-5 | - | TRBV5-6 | 15 | TRBD1 | CASSRMTGVHQPQHF | TGTGCCAGCAGCAGGATGACAGGGGTCCATCAGCCCCAGCATTTT
TRBJ1-5 | - | TRBV28 | 18 | - | CASSFYNRPGAGAQPQHF | TGTGCCAGCAGTTTCTACAACCGGCCAGGGGCTGGGGCTCAGCCCCAGCATTTT
TRBJ1-5 | - | TRBV7-2 | 15 | - | CASSDSGEFHQPQHF | TGTGCCAGCAGCGATTCGGGGGAGTTCCATCAGCCCCAGCATTTT
TRBJ2-1 | - | TRBV6-1 | 18 | TRBD1 | CASSEAGRGQGRYNEQFF | TGTGCCAGCAGTGAAGCAGGCCGAGGACAGGGCCGATACAATGAGCAGTTCTTC
TRBJ1-2 | - | TRBV29-1 | 13 | - | CSVEVGGYHGYTF | TGCAGCGTTGAAGTTGGAGGGTACCATGGCTACACCTTC
TRBJ2-7 | - | TRBV11-3 | 14 | - | CASSLGLVSYEQYF | TGTGCCAGCAGCTTAGGGCTAGTCTCCTACGAGCAGTACTTC
TRBJ1-4 | - | TRBV29-1 | 16 | - | CSVEDYLAGIGEKLFF | TGCAGCGTTGAAGATTATTTGGCAGGGATCGGAGAAAAACTGTTTTTT
TRBJ1-3 | few | TRBV7-9 | 17 | - | CASSLAWGGRAGNTIYF | TGTGCCAGCAGCTTAGCGTGGGGAGGCAGAGCTGGAAACACCATATATTTT
TRBJ1-2 | - | TRBV7-9 | 14 | - | CASSSGLPNYGYTF | TGTGCCAGCAGCTCCGGGCTTCCTAACTATGGCTACACCTTC
TRBJ1-5 | once | TRBV15 | 12 | - | CATSRVNQPQHF | TGTGCCACCAGCAGAGTCAATCAGCCCCAGCATTTT
TRBJ1-2 | - | TRBV2 | 14 | - | CASHLGGGLYGYTF | TGTGCCAGCCACCTAGGGGGGGGGCTCTATGGCTACACCTTC
TRBJ2-1 | - | TRBV11-3 | 14 | - | CASSFQGRYNEQFF | TGTGCCAGCAGCTTCCAAGGACGTTACAATGAGCAGTTCTTC
TRBJ2-3 | - | TRBV28 | 16 | TRBD2 | CASSFLAGDGTDTQYF | TGTGCCAGCAGTTTCCTAGCGGGAGATGGCACAGATACGCAGTATTTT
TRBJ1-2 | once | TRBV18 | 15 | - | CASSPLLAGDYGYTF | TGTGCCAGCTCACCTCTCCTGGCGGGGGACTATGGCTACACCTTC
TRBJ2-3 | - | TRBV3-1/TRBV3-2 | 17 | - | CASSWGLSSKDTDTQYF | TGTGCCAGCAGCTGGGGGTTGAGTAGCAAGGATACAGATACGCAGTATTTT
TRBJ1-1 | few | TRBV30 | 14 | - | CAWSVSVRDTEAFF | TGTGCCTGGAGTGTAAGTGTTCGGGACACTGAAGCTTTCTTT
TRBJ2-3 | - | TRBV11-3 | 19 | TRBD2 | CASSLDPWTSGSSTDTQYF | TGTGCCAGCAGCTTAGATCCTTGGACTAGCGGGTCTAGCACAGATACGCAGTATTTT
TRBJ1-1 | - | TRBV7-9 | 11 | - | CASSSSSEAFF | TGTGCCAGCAGCTCTTCATCTGAAGCTTTCTTT
TRBJ2-1 | once | TRBV24-1 | 14 | - | CATSQAGSFNEQFF | TGTGCCACGTCACAAGCAGGATCCTTCAATGAGCAGTTCTTC
TRBJ1-2 | - | TRBV18 | 15 | - | CASSPDEGPNYGYTF | TGTGCCAGCTCGCCAGATGAGGGGCCCAACTATGGCTACACCTTC
TRBJ1-1 | - | TRBV7-6 | 16 | - | CASSLDSGRMNTEAFF | TGTGCCAGCAGCTTAGATTCTGGCAGGATGAACACTGAAGCTTTCTTT
TRBJ2-1 | once | TRBV9 | 15 | TRBD1 | CASSRGQGSYNEQFF | TGTGCCAGCAGCCGGGGACAGGGTTCCTACAATGAGCAGTTCTTC
TRBJ1-2 | - | TRBV6-5 | 12 | - | CASSYSDNGYTF | TGTGCCAGCAGTTACTCGGATAATGGCTACACCTTC
TRBJ2-7 | - | TRBV7-9 | 16 | TRBD1 | CASSQRRTGATYEQYF | TGTGCCAGCAGCCAACGTCGGACAGGAGCAACCTACGAGCAGTACTTC